The T cell receptor (beta chain) under discussion was sequenced for a study of blood T cells in healthy people across ages (dated by TCRdb to 2014 to 2015). Describing the broader study: In model experiments, roughly one uniquely barcoded TCR beta cDNA molecule per two T cells was captured by template switching. The study measured age-related changes in TCR beta repertoire diversity using deep sequencing normalized with unique cDNA molecular identifiers. The donors were split into four age groups: young (average 16 years), middle-aged (39), aged (about 62) and long-lived (about 74). To avoid experimental bias, donors of different ages were randomly spread across the sequencing lanes. For two donors (one aged 18 to 29 and one aged 80 or older), the study analyzed two additional independent replicas of 1 million unique cDNA reads from the same blood draw. Findings and caveats that apply to the study as a whole: A strong correlation was found between observed TCR beta diversity and the percentage of naive T cells measured by flow cytometry. Since profiling was done on bulk unsorted PBMCs, naive and antigen-experienced compartments could not be conclusively compared. As age increased, observed TCR beta diversity per million T cells dropped in a roughly linear way, and a significant reduction was already evident by age around 41. Estimates of total diversity based on one million sequenced T cells were considered lower bounds and underestimates. Compared with the aged group, the long-lived group had more naive CD4+ T cells, fewer expanded clones and increased TCR diversity, a pattern suggesting age selection. Because donor CMV infection status was unknown, age-related changes in expanded clonotypes were potentially confounded.

This clonotype was counted a few times. This clone's antigen is unknown. Per-base quality was not reported, and no clone a single base away is much larger than it. The donors were roughly 38 Caucasian individuals from Russia, aged 6 to 90 years, who were systemically healthy. Each donor gave ten milliliters of peripheral blood, collected into EDTA-treated Vacutainer tubes. PBMCs were isolated by Ficoll-Paque density-gradient centrifugation, with at least 7 million obtained per sample. Trizol reagent was used to extract total RNA from the PBMCs, yielding at least 6 micrograms per sample. Naive CD45RAhigh/CD27high T cell percentages were measured by flow cytometry on a PBMC aliquot from every donor. The CDR3 holds 12 amino acids from the cysteine to the phenylalanine. Of all the DNA, just the CDR3 is kept, 36 bases in frame from base 1. Cut back by 3 bases and 8 bases, the V and J ends lie 8 bases apart.

Receptor amplification or capture employed 5' RACE. TCRdb names Illumina HiSeq 2500 as the instrument used. A second PCR of roughly 7 to 12 cycles was run with a J-beta primer mix and a sample-barcoded 5' primer. A unique molecular identifier was introduced onto each TCR beta cDNA molecule by a template-switch 5' adaptor carrying 12 random nucleotides. Each sample yielded at least 2.5 million CDR3-containing paired-end reads. First-strand cDNA was synthesized from all RNA with the Mint cDNA synthesis kit, primed by a TRBC-specific oligonucleotide. All cDNA was treated with uracil-DNA glycosylase and then went through a first 18-cycle PCR with the universal primers M1SS and BC2_uni_R. As for the authors' bioinformatics: For normalization, 1 million high-quality reads, each with a distinct molecular identifier, were randomly selected from each sample. Reads with shared molecular identifiers were discarded instead of being binned into consensus sequences. CDR3 identification, clonotype clustering and error correction used MiTCR with a Q25 quality threshold and the strictest error-elimination algorithm. Lower-bound total TCR beta diversity was estimated with a nonparametric unseen species model using Euler transformation. In-frame beta chains were kept once TCRdb had trimmed the public reads at Q25 with fastp and called clones with MiXCR. All rows with the same CDR3 protein become a single entry with the most common DNA and genes. Here the V and J calls rest on TCRdb's processing, not on the authors' analysis. This sample gives approximately 1,000,000 distinct CDR3 sequences in total; more than 30% of them show up just once. The ten largest clones capture around 12% of the sample.

This clonotype was sampled from a man younger than 35 in good health. This chain joins TRBV12-3 or TRBV12-4 to TRBJ2-4, with TRBD2 as a weak D call on 5 bases. The sample comprised blood. The sequenced DNA: TGTGCCAGCAGTTTTGAGAGGGACATTCAGTACTTC. It specifies CASSFERDIQYF.